One sample yielded the 3 T cell receptor beta chains listed below, sequenced in a study of post-analysis software for immune sequencing data. General study points: Four to six TRBV segments (TRBV5-6, TRBV5-1 and TRBV20-1 among them) occurred more frequently in patients than in controls.

Which antigens these TCRs recognize remains unknown. Carried by the TCR beta cDNA libraries were unique molecular identifiers. TCRdb redid the calling of the PCR reads with MiXCR, one entry per CDR3 protein. The sample consists of about 820,000 distinct CDR3 sequences, approximately 53% of them appearing once. Material for sequencing was blood. The source is a girl aged 5-17 years with multiple sclerosis.

This clonotype was seen more than once but under ten times. The chain employs TRBV20-1 and TRBJ2-3; 8 nucleotides line up with TRBD1. V gave up 6 bases and J gave up 0 bases; unmatched junction bases: 8. The germline V gene has CDR1 DFQATT and CDR2 SNEGSKA (reference sequence). This CDR3 is 15 amino acids long. CDR3 DNA: TGCAGTGCAACTCGACAGGGGCCTAGCACAGATACGCAGTATTTT. As protein: CSATRQGPSTDTQYF.

This clonotype was detected a few times. This chain uses TRBV7-3 with TRBJ2-3; D remains unclear. The CDR3 contains 13 residues. Trimming cost V 0 bases and J 5 bases, with 6 bases left between them. Germline lookup yields CDR1 SGHTA and CDR2 FQGTGA. The CDR3 DNA sequence: TGTGCCAGCAGCTTAACGGTCCGAGATACGCAGTATTTT. This encodes CASSLTVRDTQYF.

This clonotype appeared once. The chain uses TRBV27 and TRBJ2-2, with 12 bases lining up with TRBD2. The V gene's germline CDR1 is MNHEY and CDR2 SMNVEV (reference sequence). With 3 bases clipped from V and 6 bases from J, the junction kept 8 bases outside the gene matches. The length of the CDR3 is 17 residues. For the CDR3, the DNA is TGTGCCAGCAGTTTCTCCGGACTAGCGGGGTATTCCGGGGAGCTGTTTTTT. Translated, it gives CASSFSGLAGYSGELFF.